This T cell receptor beta chain stems from a study of T cell clones after liver transplantation. Study outcomes and limitations: A larger donor-reactive than third-party decline suggested partial antigen-specific deletion.

The CDR3 is 14 residues long. V was pared by 4 bases and J by 7 bases, with 8 bases of the junction left unmatched. Germline V gene data show CDR1 as SGHRS and CDR2 as YFSETQ. As to this clone: No antigen is known for it.

Clones were sequenced by immunoSEQ multiplex PCR, and TCRdb holds only the in-frame ones, with some missing. The data contain 50,000 to 60,000 clones, around two thirds of them singletons. The clonotype was recovered from a human patient who received a liver transplant. The graft donor may have given rise to some T cells. The V call is TRBV5-1, the J call TRBJ2-1; TRBD2 agrees at 7 bases. This specimen was CD4+ T cells from blood, taken at the approximately 16-month timepoint. The CDR3 DNA sequence: TGCGCCAGCAGCCACGGACTAGATCTAAATGAGCAGTTCTTC. Its protein product is CASSHGLDLNEQFF.